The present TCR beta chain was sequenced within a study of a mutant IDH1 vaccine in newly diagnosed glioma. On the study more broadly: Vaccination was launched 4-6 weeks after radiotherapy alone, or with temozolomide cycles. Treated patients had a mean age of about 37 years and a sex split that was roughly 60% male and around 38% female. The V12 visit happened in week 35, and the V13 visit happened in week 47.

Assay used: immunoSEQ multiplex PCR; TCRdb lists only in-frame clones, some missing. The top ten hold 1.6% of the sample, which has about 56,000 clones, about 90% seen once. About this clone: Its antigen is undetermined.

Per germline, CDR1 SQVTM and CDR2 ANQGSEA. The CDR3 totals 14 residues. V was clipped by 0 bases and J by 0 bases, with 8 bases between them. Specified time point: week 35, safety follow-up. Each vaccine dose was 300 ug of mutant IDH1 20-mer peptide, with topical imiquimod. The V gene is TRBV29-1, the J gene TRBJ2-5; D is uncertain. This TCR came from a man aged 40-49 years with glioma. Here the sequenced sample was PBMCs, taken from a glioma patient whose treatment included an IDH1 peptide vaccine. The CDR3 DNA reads TGCAGCGTTGAAGATCGGCCATACCAAGAGACCCAGTACTTC. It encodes CSVEDRPYQETQYF.